This TCR beta chain was found in a study of graft-versus-host responses after intestinal transplantation (dated by TCRdb to 2020 to 2022). General notes on the study: The transplants that recipients got were multivisceral, liver-intestinal, or isolated intestinal. Anti-thymocyte globulin induction was given to all recipients, followed by maintenance tacrolimus and steroids for approximately three years. Graft-versus-host and host-versus-graft alloreactive T cell clones were tracked in the graft, circulation and bone marrow after intestinal transplantation using bulk TCR-beta CDR3 sequencing. A peak of at least 4% donor T cells among recipient peripheral blood mononuclear cells was the definition used for donor T cell macrochimerism. The cohort enrolled 24 intestinal transplant recipients including one retransplant, and a few patients lacking pretransplant specimens were excluded. Alloreactive clones were identified by sequencing pre-transplant mixed lymphocyte reaction products and comparing these products with unstimulated pre-transplant donor and recipient T cells. Samples from a few later patients were sequenced in-house on an Illumina MiSeq with MiXCR processing rather than by the commercial service.

CDR1 is given as SQVTM and CDR2 as ANQGSEA, both from the germline V gene. The junction carries 16 bases between V and J, which are trimmed by 4 bases and 7 bases respectively. Reading from cysteine to phenylalanine, the CDR3 counts 13 amino acids. The CDR3 DNA has 39 bases and is translated from base 1. Library construction relied on the immunoSEQ multiplex PCR assay. In most patients, genomic DNA was isolated using the Qiagen DNeasy Blood and Tissue Kit and sent frozen to Adaptive Biotechnologies for TCR sequencing. Adaptive Biotechnologies carried out high-throughput TCR-beta CDR3 sequencing of genomic DNA for most patients. Regarding the original processing steps: TCR sequencing data for some 17 patients were retrieved from Adaptive's ImmunoSEQ software; a few other patients were processed with MiXCR and VDJtools. To correct CD4 versus CD8 sorting errors, any sequence found in both subsets at a frequency ratio below 5:1 was removed. CDR3 nucleotide sequences shared by donor and recipient were removed because the origin of these sequences could not be assigned. To count as alloreactive, a clone needed at least 2-fold expansion over unstimulated cells and a minimum CFSE-low frequency of 0.002% (template counts) or 0.001% (read counts). Clones detected in sequenced pre-transplant spleen, lymph node, or MLR CFSE-low populations of the donor or recipient were defined as mappable. The cumulative frequency of alloreactive clones was calculated as a percentage of all sequences, weighted by copy number. In its TCRdb copy, this immuneACCESS table keeps in-frame sequences only and misses some clones. Where compared with another copy, unresolved V genes explain less than half of these, and the others have no known cause. V and J calls plus clone size are reproduced from that table; the DNA served to infer D and trimming. In this sample the table shows around 36,000 clones, about 96% of which occur a single time. Less than 0.25% of the sample comes from the top ten.

The time point label on this specimen signifies: cells obtained before transplantation from donor or recipient. CD3+CD4+ and CD3+CD8+ populations were FACS-sorted from unstimulated pre-transplant donor and recipient cells taken from spleen or lymph nodes. What the work shows at the level of the full study, not this receptor alone: Early after transplant, peak levels of circulating GvH clones were found to be associated with declines in HvG clones. GvH clones were detected in recipient bone marrow, and some of these GvH clones were observed earlier in ileal mucosa or blood, consistent with an intestinal mucosal origin. In patients with donor T cell macrochimerism, the allografts had high GvH to HvG T cell clonal ratios. The conclusions were limited by the relatively low number and heterogeneity of the intestinal transplant patients.

About this clone: The specificity of this receptor is unknown. There are no base qualities to consult, and no much larger clone falls within one base.

The chain links TRBV29-1 with TRBJ1-2; the D gene cannot be resolved reliably. The starting material was unstimulated CD8+ T cells sorted from spleen or lymph node cells, obtained before transplant. This sequence originates from a human donor who was the organ donor for an intestinal transplant. The bases are TGCAGCGTTGCTGATGAATGGGAGACTGGCTACACCTTC. Its coded protein is CSVADEWETGYTF. The CDR3 plus the reference TRBV29-1 and TRBJ1-2 genes for the other parts give the full variable domain: SAVISQKPSRDICQRGTSLTIQCQVDSQVTMMFWYRQQPGQSLTLIATANQGSEATYESGFVIDKFPISRPNLTFSTLTVSNMSPEDSSIYLCSVADEWETGYTFGSGTRLTVV.